This passage covers 30 T cell receptor beta chains from one sample sequenced in a study of blood T cell repertoires in COVID-19. Only in-frame clones appear in the TCRdb table, and some are missing; sequencing was by immunoSEQ multiplex PCR. The sample yields approximately 170,000 clones, roughly four fifths seen once. The sequencing sample was made of peripheral blood. The receptor source for this set is a woman between 70 and 85 years old with COVID-19, enrolled during active disease.

The chain is built from TRBV19 and TRBJ2-7; 11 nucleotides line up with TRBD2. The CDR3 loop spans 18 amino acids. Germline trimming cut 0 bases from V and 3 bases from J; bases unmatched to any gene: 10. In germline, CDR1 is LNHDA, CDR2 SQIVND (reference sequence). The DNA of the CDR3 is TGTGCCAGTAGTATAGATCGGAGGGTACTAGCGGGAGTCTACGAGCAGTACTTC. Its protein is CASSIDRRVLAGVYEQYF.

The chain combines TRBV18 with TRBJ2-6; 10 nucleotides agree with TRBD1. The V gene's germline CDR1 is KGHSH and CDR2 LQKENI. The CDR3 has 17 residues. V lost 1 base to trimming and J lost 3 bases; unmatched junction nucleotides: 3. In nucleotides, the CDR3 is TGTGCCAGCTCACCACGACAGGGGGCGCTTGGGGCCAACGTCCTGACTTTC. This encodes CASSPRQGALGANVLTF. The full variable domain, with the rest looked up from reference TRBV18 and TRBJ2-6, is NAGVMQNPRHLVRRRGQEARLRCSPMKGHSHVYWYRQLPEEGLKFMVYLQKENIIDESGMPKERFSAEFPKEGPSILRIQQVVRGDSAAYFCASSPRQGALGANVLTFGAGSRLTVL.

V usage is TRBV4-1 and J usage is TRBJ1-1, with 10 bases that match TRBD1. J lost 5 bases, V lost 4 bases, and 4 bases had no gene match. In germline, CDR1 is MGHRA, CDR2 YSYEKL. CDR3 length: 14 amino acids. The CDR3 here is CASSRGQGRTEAFF. As DNA, the CDR3 is TGCGCCAGCAGCCGGGGACAGGGGAGAACTGAAGCTTTCTTT.

This sequence joins TRBV19 and TRBJ1-2; perhaps TRBD1 as D (5 bases). With 6 bases removed from V and 2 bases from J, the gap between germline ends came to 10 bases. The CDR3 is made up of 13 amino acids. CDR1 is LNHDA and CDR2 is SQIVND in the germline V gene (reference sequence). In DNA, the CDR3 is TGTGCCAGTAGATACGCAGGGAACTATGGCTACACCTTC. It translates to CASRYAGNYGYTF.

The chain joins TRBV14 to TRBJ1-1; D might be TRBD1 (6 bases). Trimming took off 5 bases at V and 4 bases at J, with 11 bases between the two ends. CDR3 length: 13 residues. Germline CDR1 is SGHDN and CDR2 is FVKESK. As DNA, the CDR3 is TGTGCCAGCAGCACCGACAGGTTCACTGAAGCTTTCTTT. Translated: CASSTDRFTEAFF.

As DNA, the CDR3 is TGTGCCACCAGTGATTCGTCAGAGGGAACGACCGGGGAGCTGTTTTTT. As protein: CATSDSSEGTTGELFF. This chain joins TRBV24-1 and TRBJ2-2; D is perhaps TRBD2 (5 bases). Germline V gene lookup returns CDR1 KGHDR and CDR2 SFDVKD. The CDR3 runs to 16 residues. V was trimmed by 2 bases and J by 5 bases, leaving 14 bases between them.

This clone was counted a single time. The genes are TRBV7-9 and TRBJ2-1, with 12 bases fitting TRBD1. This CDR3 spans 16 amino acids. Per the germline V gene, CDR1 is SEHNR and CDR2 is FQNEAQ (reference sequence). J was trimmed by 6 bases and V by 5 bases; bases with no gene match: 8. The CDR3 loop reads CASSVWQGQGANEQFF. In DNA form, the CDR3 reads TGTGCCAGCAGCGTATGGCAGGGACAGGGGGCCAATGAGCAGTTCTTC.

The chain couples TRBV18 to TRBJ1-2; 8 nucleotides line up with TRBD1. CDR1 is KGHSH and CDR2 is LQKENI in the germline V gene. Unmatched junction bases numbered 13, after V lost 5 bases and J lost 8 bases. This CDR3 has 15 amino acids. CDR3 DNA: TGTGCCAGCTCATCGTCAGGGGGCGAGGTTTACGGCTACACCTTC. As protein: CASSSSGGEVYGYTF. Variable domain in full (rest from reference TRBV18 and TRBJ1-2): NAGVMQNPRHLVRRRGQEARLRCSPMKGHSHVYWYRQLPEEGLKFMVYLQKENIIDESGMPKERFSAEFPKEGPSILRIQQVVRGDSAAYFCASSSSGGEVYGYTFGSGTRLTVV.

The DNA for the CDR3 is TGTGCCAGCAGCTTACTGAACAGGGGCCTCCAGTACTTC. This gives the protein CASSLLNRGLQYF. The V gene is TRBV11-2, the J gene TRBJ2-7, with 7 bases lining up with TRBD1. This CDR3 has 13 residues. Germline-derived CDR1 and CDR2 are SGHAT and FQNNGV. Trimming removed 2 bases from V and 10 bases from J; junction bases left unmatched: 8.

The gene calls are TRBV29-1 and TRBJ1-1, with D possibly TRBD1 on 5 matching bases. CDR1 and CDR2 from the germline V gene are SQVTM and ANQGSEA. This CDR3 has 18 residues. With 0 bases removed from V and 4 bases from J, the gap between germline ends came to 24 bases. The CDR3 region is CSVEEGKGARAIITEAFF. The CDR3, as DNA: TGCAGCGTTGAAGAAGGGAAAGGGGCCCGGGCGATTATCACTGAAGCTTTCTTT.

The chain has TRBV9 and TRBJ1-2; a possible D gene is TRBD1 (5 bases). Trimming pared 2 bases from V and 4 bases from J, leaving 12 bases between. The CDR3 spans 14 residues. The V gene's germline CDR1 is SGDLS and CDR2 YYNGEE. CDR3 DNA: TGTGCCAGCAGCGTGGCGGACACCGTCTATGGCTACACCTTC. It is translated as CASSVADTVYGYTF.

The gene calls are TRBV28 and TRBJ2-1; 8 bases are shared with TRBD2. The CDR3 is 16 amino acids. Germline values: CDR1 MDHEN, CDR2 SYDVKM. With V trimmed by 6 bases and J by 0 bases, 7 bases remained unmatched. The CDR3 is CASSVRGRSSYNEQFF. CDR3 nucleotides: TGTGCCAGCAGCGTCCGCGGGAGGAGCTCCTACAATGAGCAGTTCTTC.

V is TRBV25-1 and J is TRBJ2-5, with D maybe TRBD1 (5 bases). The V and J ends lost 4 bases and 9 bases respectively, with 18 bases between them. The germline gives CDR1 MGHDK, CDR2 SYGVNS. CDR3 length: 14 amino acids. As DNA, the CDR3 is TGTGCCAGCAGTGCCCCGACAGCTTTGGGGCCCCAGTACTTC. It translates to CASSAPTALGPQYF.

This clone occurred once. V gene TRBV10-3 combines with J gene TRBJ2-1; 10 bases align to TRBD2. The germline gives CDR1 ENHRY, CDR2 SYGVKD. V shed 3 bases, J shed 6 bases, and the junction held 2 bases outside the gene matches. The CDR3 has 14 residues. CDR3 region: CAISELAGGNEQFF. The CDR3 DNA is TGTGCCATCAGTGAATTAGCGGGAGGCAATGAGCAGTTCTTC.

This chain links TRBV11-3 with TRBJ2-5; TRBD2 matches 8 bases. The CDR3 consists of 14 residues. The V and J ends lost 0 bases and 4 bases, in that order; junction bases with no gene match: 1. The germline gives CDR1 SGHNT, CDR2 YENEEA. In DNA, the CDR3 is TGTGCCAGCAGCTTAGACGGGAGGGCAGAGACCCAGTACTTC. As protein: CASSLDGRAETQYF.

This chain uses TRBV24-1 with TRBJ2-3; TRBD2 agrees at 14 bases. This CDR3 has 18 amino acids. J gave up 6 bases and V 3 bases, and 10 bases lay outside the gene matches. Germline assignment: CDR1 KGHDR and CDR2 SFDVKD. In DNA, the CDR3 is TGTGCCACCAGTGATCACAGACTAGCGGGAGGGGGACTTGATACGCAGTATTTT. It encodes CATSDHRLAGGGLDTQYF.

The CDR3 protein is CAKDQGGAGFF. CDR3 sequence (DNA): TGTGCCAAGGATCAGGGTGGAGCCGGGTTCTTC. This chain joins TRBV28 and TRBJ2-1; tentative D call: TRBD1 (5 bases). The germline gives CDR1 MDHEN, CDR2 SYDVKM. The germline V and J ends were trimmed by 10 bases and 15 bases, with 19 bases remaining between them. There are 11 residues in the CDR3. The full variable domain, rest sourced from reference TRBV28 and TRBJ2-1, is DVKVTQSSRYLVKRTGEKVFLECVQDMDHENMFWYRQDPGLGLRLIYFSYDVKMKEKGDIPEGYSVSREKKERFSLILESASTNQTSMYLCAKDQGGAGFFGPGTRLTVL.

The chain joins TRBV3-1 (or the pseudogene TRBV3-2) to TRBJ1-3; possible D gene TRBD1, 5 bases. Germline V gene lookup returns CDR1 LGHDT and CDR2 YNNKEL (reference sequence). The CDR3 length is 15 residues. Trimming removed 4 bases at V and 6 bases at J, with 16 bases between. CDR3 residues: CASSPLGGRKNTIYF. The DNA for the CDR3 is TGTGCCAGCAGCCCCCTCGGGGGGAGGAAAAACACCATATATTTT.

The CDR3 DNA reads as TGTGCCAGCAGCAACTTTGGGGCGGCTGGCTACACCTTC. As protein: CASSNFGAAGYTF. The rearrangement joins TRBV7-3 to TRBJ1-2; D might be TRBD1 (5 bases). The CDR3 length is 13 residues. V lost 5 bases to trimming and J lost 7 bases, with 14 bases between them. Germline V CDR1 and CDR2: SGHTA, FQGTGA.

V and J are TRBV27 and TRBJ2-5, with 14 bases fitting TRBD2. This CDR3 comprises 17 residues. Germline-derived CDR1 and CDR2 are MNHEY and SMNVEV (reference sequence). Trimming cost V 3 bases and J 5 bases; bases outside gene matches: 8. Here the CDR3 reads CASSFGTSGRSRETQYF. The DNA for the CDR3 is TGTGCCAGCAGTTTCGGGACTAGCGGGAGATCGAGGGAGACCCAGTACTTC.

The gene calls are TRBV5-8 and TRBJ1-6; no clear D gene. V was pared by 4 bases and J by 10 bases, with 12 bases between. This CDR3 is 13 amino acids long. Germline V CDR1 and CDR2: SGHTS, YDEGEE. CDR3 in amino acids: CASSLSFVSPLHF. CDR3 sequence (DNA): TGTGCCAGCAGCCTTTCCTTTGTATCACCCCTCCACTTT.

This chain uses TRBV29-1 with TRBJ1-1; 8 bases match TRBD1. This CDR3 has 15 amino acids. After removal of 7 bases from V and 1 base from J, the junction contained 11 bases not matched to a gene. The germline V gene has CDR1 SQVTM and CDR2 ANQGSEA. The CDR3 region has the DNA TGCAGCGGTGCGCCCCACAGGGGGACGAACACTGAAGCTTTCTTT. As protein: CSGAPHRGTNTEAFF.

This clone was observed a handful of times. This chain links TRBV7-9 with TRBJ1-3, with a tentative D call TRBD1 (6 bases). The CDR3 is made up of 16 amino acids. Germline V lookup: CDR1 SEHNR, CDR2 FQNEAQ (reference sequence). V dropped 5 bases and J dropped 2 bases, with 16 bases sitting between them. Written as DNA, the CDR3 is TGTGCCAGCAGCCCATCCTTACAGGGCCCTGGAAACACCATATATTTT. It codes for CASSPSLQGPGNTIYF.

This sequence joins TRBV7-8 and TRBJ2-1; TRBD2 matches at 11 bases. J was trimmed by 8 bases and V by 5 bases; bases with no gene match: 11. In germline, CDR1 is SGHVS, CDR2 FQNEAQ. This CDR3 is built from 16 residues. The chain's CDR3 is CASSTRTSGWEYEQFF. The CDR3, as DNA: TGTGCCAGCAGCACCCGGACTAGCGGGTGGGAGTATGAGCAGTTCTTC.

The gene calls are TRBV2 and TRBJ1-2; 9 bases are a match to TRBD1. The V segment lost 2 bases and the J segment 8 bases; nucleotides outside the gene matches: 18. Germline V gene lookup returns CDR1 SNHLY and CDR2 FYNNEI. The CDR3 has 18 residues. CDR3 DNA: TGTGCCAGCAGTGAACCGAGTGCCCCCGGGACAGGGCGGAGAGGCTACACCTTC. Encoded protein: CASSEPSAPGTGRRGYTF.

V is TRBV6-5 and J is TRBJ1-1, with D unresolved. The CDR3 runs to 15 residues. Trimming stripped 2 bases from V and 0 bases from J, with 10 bases between. The V gene's germline CDR1 is MNHEY and CDR2 SVGAGI. The CDR3 is CASSYGFFMNTEAFF. The DNA of the CDR3 is TGTGCCAGCAGTTACGGCTTTTTCATGAACACTGAAGCTTTCTTT.

The rearrangement links TRBV6-1 to TRBJ1-1, with D possibly being TRBD1 (6 bases). Germline values: CDR1 MNHNS, CDR2 SASEGT. The CDR3 spans 15 residues. Trimming removed 6 bases from V and 1 base from J, with 15 bases in between. The CDR3 here is CASRTTGTRNTEAFF. CDR3 bases: TGTGCCAGCAGAACTACCGGGACACGGAACACTGAAGCTTTCTTT.

V gene TRBV2 combines with J gene TRBJ2-2; 9 bases are shared with TRBD1. The CDR3 covers 15 residues. V lost 3 bases, J lost 1 base, and 0 bases stayed unmatched. Germline V gene sequence: CDR1 SNHLY, CDR2 FYNNEI. CDR3 nucleotide sequence: TGTGCCAGCAGTGAGGGACAGGGGAACACCGGGGAGCTGTTTTTT. Residues: CASSEGQGNTGELFF.

The V and J genes are TRBV15 and TRBJ1-1, with D perhaps matching TRBD1 (6 bases). Between the trimmed V and J ends, which lost 4 bases and 0 bases, there was a span of 9 bases. The CDR3 is 14 residues long. In germline, CDR1 is LNHNV, CDR2 YYDKDF (reference sequence). CDR3 region: CATSKDRLNTEAFF. DNA of the CDR3: TGTGCCACCAGCAAAGACAGGCTGAACACTGAAGCTTTCTTT. The variable domain in full, with the rest retrieved from reference TRBV15 and TRBJ1-1, is DAMVIQNPRYQVTQFGKPVTLSCSQTLNHNVMYWYQQKSSQAPKLLFHYYDKDFNNEADTPDNFQSRRPNTSFCFLDIRSPGLGDTAMYLCATSKDRLNTEAFFGQGTRLTVV.

CDR3 coding DNA: TGTGCCAGCAGCTTAATTGGCAGCGGGAGGGCCCCCGGAGATACGCAGTATTTT. This translates into CASSLIGSGRAPGDTQYF. The chain couples TRBV7-9 to TRBJ2-3; 10 nucleotides match TRBD2. Per the germline V gene, CDR1 is SEHNR and CDR2 is FQNEAQ (reference sequence). Unmatched junction bases numbered 13, after V lost 2 bases and J lost 5 bases. The CDR3 is 18 amino acids. Full variable domain (rest looked up from reference TRBV7-9 and TRBJ2-3): DTGVSQNPRHKITKRGQNVTFRCDPISEHNRLYWYRQTLGQGPEFLTYFQNEAQLEKSRLLSDRFSAERPKGSFSTLEIQRTEQGDSAMYLCASSLIGSGRAPGDTQYFGPGTRLTVL.